The 20 T cell receptor beta chains in this list originate from one sample, sequenced in a study of glioma-infiltrating T cells. Using RNA template, CDR3s of TCR alpha and beta were amplified with iRepertoire arm-PCR. Via MiXCR, TCRdb re-called the multiplex PCR reads, giving one row per CDR3 protein. The table includes approximately 190,000 distinct CDR3 sequences, 30% to 40% detected once. Sequencing was carried out using glioma tissue, nonneoplastic brain tissue, or PBMCs (not recorded which). The receptor set was obtained from a human donor with low-grade glioma or glioblastoma, undergoing nonglioma brain surgery, or in good health (not recorded which).

This clonotype has a count of ten or more. The gene calls are TRBV20-1 and TRBJ2-7; 7 bases match TRBD1. Unmatched junction bases numbered 11, after V lost 1 base and J lost 2 bases. The CDR3 consists of 16 residues. From germline, CDR1 is DFQATT and CDR2 SNEGSKA (reference sequence). The CDR3 bases are TGCAGTGCTAGAGTACTGGCCGGGACAGAAGCCTACGAGCAGTACTTC. Its protein product is CSARVLAGTEAYEQYF.

This clonotype appeared many times. The V and J genes are TRBV24-1 and TRBJ1-6; tentative D call: TRBD1 (6 bases). The V and J ends lost 0 bases and 7 bases respectively, with 21 bases between them. Germline V gene data show CDR1 as KGHDR and CDR2 as SFDVKD. The CDR3 contains 19 residues. This CDR3 reads CATSDLQCPTGQGNSPLHF. The CDR3 DNA reads as TGTGCCACCAGTGATTTGCAATGCCCAACGGGACAAGGGAATTCACCCCTCCACTTT.

As concerns this clonotype: A much larger clone lies one base from this, so it may be a read error. The gene calls are TRBV18 and TRBJ2-1; no clear D gene. Per germline, CDR1 KGHSH and CDR2 LQKENI. V was pared by 3 bases and J by 8 bases, with 17 bases between. This CDR3 contains 15 residues. The CDR3 DNA sequence: TGTGCCAGCTCACCCTCTTTGGATATGGGCGATGAGCAGTTCTTC. Protein: CASSPSLDMGDEQFF.

About this clonotype: An end of the junction differs from the germline gene, which may be a read error. The chain couples TRBV27 to TRBJ2-7, with TRBD1 matching 7 bases. The CDR3 spans 14 residues. Germline V CDR1 and CDR2: MNHEY, SMNVEV (reference sequence). CDR3 residues: CASTSGTVSYGQYF. The CDR3 region has the DNA TGTGCCAGCACCTCGGGGACAGTGTCCTACGGGCAGTACTTC.

This clonotype was seen many times. The J gene is TRBJ2-1, the V gene TRBV7-2; 10 bases agree with TRBD2. CDR1 SGHTA and CDR2 FQGNSA come from the germline V gene. This CDR3 is built from 15 residues. The V gene end was trimmed by 6 bases and the J gene end by 8 bases; junction bases not matched to a gene: 10. The CDR3 here is CASRFLAGVSDEQFF. The CDR3 DNA reads as TGTGCCAGCAGATTCCTAGCGGGAGTGAGCGATGAGCAGTTCTTC.

This clonotype was counted once. The rearrangement uses TRBV27 and TRBJ1-3; 10 bases line up with TRBD1. The V gene's germline CDR1 is MNHEY and CDR2 SMNVEV (reference sequence). The CDR3 covers 14 residues. The junction had 5 bases not matched to a gene; V was cut back by 5 bases and J by 7 bases. CDR3 DNA: TGTGCCAGCAGTACCGCGGACAGGGGGAACACCATATATTTT. This codes for CASSTADRGNTIYF.

In its sample, this clonotype was seen many times. The V call is TRBV6-6, the J call TRBJ2-6; D is possibly TRBD2 (5 bases). Looked up from germline, CDR1 is MNHNY and CDR2 is SVGAGI (reference sequence). The ends were cut back, 1 base at V and 0 bases at J, with 13 bases in the middle. There are 18 residues in the CDR3. CDR3 sequence (DNA): TGTGCCAGCAGTTACTGGACTGAATTAGGCTCTGGGGCCAACGTCCTGACTTTC. Translation gives CASSYWTELGSGANVLTF.

This clonotype has at least ten counts. The chain joins TRBV7-2 to TRBJ2-5; 7 nucleotides agree with TRBD1. Trimming took 5 bases from V and 3 from J; bases not matched to a gene: 6. Germline values: CDR1 SGHTA, CDR2 FQGNSA. This CDR3 is 14 amino acids long. The CDR3 nucleotides read TGTGCCAGCAGCCGCCGGACAGGCGAAGAGACCCAGTACTTC. Protein: CASSRRTGEETQYF.

This clonotype has just a few counts. The chain carries TRBV3-1 and TRBJ1-1; maybe TRBD1 (6 bases). Between the trimmed V and J ends, which lost 0 bases and 5 bases, there was a span of 13 bases. Germline V lookup: CDR1 LGHDT, CDR2 YNNKEL (reference sequence). The CDR3 has 15 amino acids. The CDR3, as DNA: TGTGCCAGCAGCCAAGATCAAGGGGGAGGGACTGAAGCTTTCTTT. Translated: CASSQDQGGGTEAFF.

This clonotype was found many times. This chain uses TRBV6-1 with TRBJ2-2, with a possible D match to TRBD2 (5 bases). Germline V lookup: CDR1 MNHNS, CDR2 SASEGT. The CDR3 runs to 16 residues. Trimming left V 2 bases short and J 1 base short, with 11 bases between. The CDR3 is CASSEFGDGNTGELFF. In DNA, the CDR3 is TGTGCCAGCAGTGAATTCGGGGATGGGAACACCGGGGAGCTGTTTTTT.

Many counts were recorded for this clonotype. The chain carries TRBV28 and TRBJ2-7; maybe TRBD2 (6 bases). This CDR3 has 15 amino acids. Trimming shortened V by 3 bases and J by 3 bases, and 15 bases separated the two germline ends. Germline values: CDR1 MDHEN, CDR2 SYDVKM. The CDR3 is CASSFYLGSNYEQYF. Here the CDR3 DNA reads TGTGCCAGCAGTTTTTACCTCGGGAGTAACTACGAGCAGTACTTC. Variable domain in full (rest from reference TRBV28 and TRBJ2-7): DVKVTQSSRYLVKRTGEKVFLECVQDMDHENMFWYRQDPGLGLRLIYFSYDVKMKEKGDIPEGYSVSREKKERFSLILESASTNQTSMYLCASSFYLGSNYEQYFGPGTRLTVT.

Many counts were recorded for this clonotype. The chain joins TRBV4-2 to TRBJ1-1; D possibly corresponds to TRBD1 (6 bases). This CDR3 has 14 amino acids. Germline V gene data show CDR1 as LGHNA and CDR2 as YNFKEQ. Trimming left V 4 bases short and J 4 bases short, with 13 bases between. CDR3 sequence reads: CASSPTSRGTEAFF. CDR3 coding DNA: TGTGCCAGCAGCCCCACTTCCAGGGGCACTGAAGCTTTCTTT.

About this clonotype: An end of the junction differs from the germline gene, which may be a read error. The chain combines TRBV27 with TRBJ1-5, with 10 bases lining up with TRBD1. The CDR3 sequence is 15 residues long. The germline CDR1 and CDR2 sequences are MNHEY and SMNVEV (reference sequence). This CDR3 reads CAGSRDRGARQPQHF. The CDR3 DNA reads TGTGCCGGCAGTCGGGACAGGGGTGCGCGTCAGCCCCAGCATTTT.

This clonotype was observed many times. The rearrangement links TRBV7-9 to TRBJ1-2; no definite D call. The V gene lost 1 base and the J gene lost 4 bases, with 10 bases spanning the gap. The CDR3 length is 14 residues. From germline, CDR1 is SEHNR and CDR2 FQNEAQ (reference sequence). DNA of the CDR3: TGTGCCAGCAGCTTAGGAGTATCACTCTATGGCTACACCTTC. This gives the protein CASSLGVSLYGYTF. The whole variable domain, filled in from reference TRBV7-9 and TRBJ1-2, reads DTGVSQNPRHKITKRGQNVTFRCDPISEHNRLYWYRQTLGQGPEFLTYFQNEAQLEKSRLLSDRFSAERPKGSFSTLEIQRTEQGDSAMYLCASSLGVSLYGYTFGSGTRLTVV.

This clonotype was seen at least ten times. This chain connects TRBV28 to TRBJ2-1; D unresolved. The germline gives CDR1 MDHEN, CDR2 SYDVKM. CDR3 length: 14 residues. Trimming stripped 3 bases from V and 0 bases from J, with 6 bases between. The CDR3 sequence: CASSFQSSYNEQFF. CDR3 sequence (DNA): TGTGCCAGCAGTTTCCAGAGCTCCTACAATGAGCAGTTCTTC.

The J gene is TRBJ2-2, the V gene TRBV4-2; no reliable D call. Germline V gene sequence: CDR1 LGHNA, CDR2 YNFKEQ. This CDR3 is built from 14 residues. The ends were cut back, 7 bases at V and 2 bases at J, with 11 bases in the middle. The CDR3 nucleotides are TGTGCCAGCATTCAGAGCTACAACACCGGGGAGCTGTTTTTT. Translated: CASIQSYNTGELFF.

This clonotype turned up a few times. The chain is built from TRBV5-1 and TRBJ2-7; a possible D gene is TRBD2 (6 bases). Germline values: CDR1 SGHRS, CDR2 YFSETQ. The CDR3 runs 14 residues. V was cut by 1 base and J by 2 bases, with 10 bases left in between. In DNA form, the CDR3 reads TGCGCCAGCAGCTTGAACGCGGGACCCTACGAGCAGTACTTC. Translation: CASSLNAGPYEQYF.

This clonotype was observed at least ten times. V usage is TRBV7-9 and J usage is TRBJ1-1, with D possibly matching TRBD1 (6 bases). The CDR3 is 16 amino acids. Germline V gives CDR1 SEHNR, CDR2 FQNEAQ (reference sequence). V was cut by 5 bases and J by 5 bases, with 21 bases left in between. The CDR3 protein is CASSLSRGGRRTEAFF. The CDR3 bases are TGTGCCAGCAGCCTCTCCAGGGGAGGGCGAAGGACTGAAGCTTTCTTT.

V usage is TRBV27 and J usage is TRBJ2-7; TRBD2 matches at 12 bases. TRBJ2-1 matches the DNA end more closely, so the J call is doubtful. This CDR3 is 16 amino acids long. In germline, CDR1 is MNHEY, CDR2 SMNVEV (reference sequence). The CDR3: CASSPRTSGVYNEQFF. The CDR3 DNA follows: TGTGCCAGCAGTCCCAGGACTAGCGGGGTCTACAATGAGCAGTTCTTC.

This clonotype was picked up many times. The V call is TRBV27, the J call TRBJ2-2, with D perhaps TRBD2 (5 bases). CDR3 length: 16 amino acids. Germline V gene data show CDR1 as MNHEY and CDR2 as SMNVEV (reference sequence). Trimming stripped 0 bases from V and 0 bases from J, with 8 bases between. CDR3 residues: CASSLSPGSNTGELFF. CDR3 nucleotides: TGTGCCAGCAGTTTATCGCCGGGGTCGAACACCGGGGAGCTGTTTTTT.